This TCR beta chain came from a study of blood T cells in healthy people across ages. Per the germline V gene, CDR1 is SQVTM and CDR2 is ANQGSEA. CDR3 size: 15 residues. With 5 bases clipped from V and 5 bases from J, the junction kept 13 bases outside the gene matches. This clonotype has just a few counts. Its antigen remains unknown. Broader study findings: As naive T cell percentage varied, TCR beta diversity correlated strongly with it.

PCR was performed a second time for roughly 7 to 12 cycles using a sample-barcoded 5' primer and a J-beta primer mix. TCRdb ran MiXCR on the 5' RACE reads and lists one entry per CDR3 protein. The sample includes about 1.1 million distinct CDR3 sequences, more than 30% of them seen just once. The source of this sequence is a young man in good health. V and J are TRBV29-1 and TRBJ2-3; 7 bases align to TRBD2. Sequencing was carried out using blood. Here the CDR3 DNA reads TGCAGCGTTTCCCGACTAGCAGATCCCGTAGATACGCAGTATTTT. Protein sequence: CSVSRLADPVDTQYF.